This TCR beta chain was sequenced during a study of cytomegalovirus exposure and HLA in healthy donors. J lost 1 base, V lost 5 bases, and 6 bases had no gene match. This CDR3 has 15 amino acids. Germline lookup yields CDR1 SGHTA and CDR2 FQGNSA. Points on this clone: Its antigen is not known.

Study-wide findings and caveats: Exclusion applied to some V segments, including TRBV6-2 and TRBV6-3, as they were indistinguishable. Most TCR beta V segments were productive about 90% or about 30% of the time in an earlier analysis. Researchers counted 150 to 200 TCR beta chains as cytomegalovirus-associated.

It was with 60 Vbeta and 13 Jbeta primers that the PCR ran. TCRdb's copy holds only in-frame clones and misses some; the assay was immunoSEQ multiplex PCR. The table shows about 170,000 clones, with approximately 81% occurring only once. The origin of this receptor is a woman aged 45-59 years in good health and CMV-seronegative. Sequencing was performed on PBMCs. The V gene is TRBV7-2, the J gene TRBJ1-1; 8 positions match TRBD1. CDR3 nucleotides: TGTGCCAGCAGCCCCTCGACAGGGGCGAACACTGAAGCTTTCTTT. Translation gives CASSPSTGANTEAFF. The variable domain in full, with the rest retrieved from reference TRBV7-2 and TRBJ1-1, is GAGVSQSPSNKVTEKGKDVELRCDPISGHTALYWYRQSLGQGLEFLIYFQGNSAPDKSGLPSDRFSAERTGGSVSTLTIQRTQQEDSAVYLCASSPSTGANTEAFFGQGTRLTVV.